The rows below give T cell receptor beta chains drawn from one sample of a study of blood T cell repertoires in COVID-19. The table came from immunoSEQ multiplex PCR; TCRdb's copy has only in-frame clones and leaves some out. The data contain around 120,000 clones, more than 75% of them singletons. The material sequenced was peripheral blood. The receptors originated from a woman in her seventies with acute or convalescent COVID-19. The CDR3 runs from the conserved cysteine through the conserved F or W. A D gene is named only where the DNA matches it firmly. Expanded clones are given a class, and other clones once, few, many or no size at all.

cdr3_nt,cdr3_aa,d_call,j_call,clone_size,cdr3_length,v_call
TGCGCCAGCAGCTTAGGAGAGAACACTGAAGCTTTCTTT,CASSLGENTEAFF,NA,TRBJ1-1,once,13,TRBV5-1
TGTGCCAGCAGCTTAGGCCAGGGAAGGTACGAGCAGTACTTC,CASSLGQGRYEQYF,NA,TRBJ2-7,NA,14,TRBV7-9
TGTGCCAGTAGTCCATGGACAGGGGATTCACCCCTCCACTTT,CASSPWTGDSPLHF,TRBD1,TRBJ1-6,NA,14,TRBV19
TGCGCCAGCAGCTTGGCGGGATACCAAGAGACCCAGTACTTC,CASSLAGYQETQYF,NA,TRBJ2-5,NA,14,TRBV5-1
TGTGCCAGCAGTTTATTAGCGGGGGCCTCCTACGAGCAGTACTTC,CASSLLAGASYEQYF,TRBD2,TRBJ2-7,once,15,TRBV2
TGTGCCAGCAGCCCAGTAACTGGAAACACCATATATTTT,CASSPVTGNTIYF,NA,TRBJ1-3,NA,13,TRBV12-3/TRBV12-4
TGTGCCAGCAGCCCCGGCAGGGGAGAAGGCTACACCTTC,CASSPGRGEGYTF,NA,TRBJ1-2,once,13,TRBV7-2
TGTGCCAGCAGCTTCCAGGGTAACGAGCAGTACTTC,CASSFQGNEQYF,NA,TRBJ2-7,NA,12,TRBV7-9
TGTGCCAGCAACACAGGGTACACCGGGGAGCTGTTTTTT,CASNTGYTGELFF,NA,TRBJ2-2,NA,13,TRBV3-1/TRBV3-2
TGTGCCAGCAGTCCGGGACAAAACACTGAAGCTTTCTTT,CASSPGQNTEAFF,NA,TRBJ1-1,NA,13,TRBV12-3/TRBV12-4
TGTGCCAGTAGTGCCCGACCGGGGGGGGTATTAACTGAAGCTTTCTTT,CASSARPGGVLTEAFF,NA,TRBJ1-1,NA,16,TRBV19
TGTGCCAGCAGTTTATCCAGGGCTGGAAACACCATATATTTT,CASSLSRAGNTIYF,NA,TRBJ1-3,NA,14,TRBV28
TGTGCCAGCAGAGGACAGTATGCCGAGCAGTACTTC,CASRGQYAEQYF,NA,TRBJ2-7,NA,12,TRBV12-3/TRBV12-4
TGTGCCAGTAGGCGGACAGGGGGCAGCTACGAGCAGTACTTC,CASRRTGGSYEQYF,TRBD1,TRBJ2-7,few,14,TRBV19
TGCGCCAGCAGCCAGACCGGACTCTCCTACAATGAGCAGTTCTTC,CASSQTGLSYNEQFF,NA,TRBJ2-1,NA,15,TRBV4-1
TGTGCCAGCAGCAGTAGGACAGGGGATGGCTACACCTTC,CASSSRTGDGYTF,TRBD1,TRBJ1-2,NA,13,TRBV7-3
TGTGCCACCCTCCCGGAGAGCTATAGCAATCAGCCCCAGCATTTT,CATLPESYSNQPQHF,NA,TRBJ1-5,once,15,TRBV10-3
TGTGCCAGCAGTTACGAGCGGGGGCTAAGCACAGATACGCAGTATTTT,CASSYERGLSTDTQYF,TRBD2,TRBJ2-3,NA,16,TRBV6-2/TRBV6-3
TGTGCCAGCAGGCCCGGGACAGGGGACGGCGAGCAGTACTTC,CASRPGTGDGEQYF,TRBD1,TRBJ2-7,NA,14,TRBV2
TGTGCCAGCAGCGAAGAGGGACTGAACTATGGCTACACCTTC,CASSEEGLNYGYTF,NA,TRBJ1-2,NA,14,TRBV9